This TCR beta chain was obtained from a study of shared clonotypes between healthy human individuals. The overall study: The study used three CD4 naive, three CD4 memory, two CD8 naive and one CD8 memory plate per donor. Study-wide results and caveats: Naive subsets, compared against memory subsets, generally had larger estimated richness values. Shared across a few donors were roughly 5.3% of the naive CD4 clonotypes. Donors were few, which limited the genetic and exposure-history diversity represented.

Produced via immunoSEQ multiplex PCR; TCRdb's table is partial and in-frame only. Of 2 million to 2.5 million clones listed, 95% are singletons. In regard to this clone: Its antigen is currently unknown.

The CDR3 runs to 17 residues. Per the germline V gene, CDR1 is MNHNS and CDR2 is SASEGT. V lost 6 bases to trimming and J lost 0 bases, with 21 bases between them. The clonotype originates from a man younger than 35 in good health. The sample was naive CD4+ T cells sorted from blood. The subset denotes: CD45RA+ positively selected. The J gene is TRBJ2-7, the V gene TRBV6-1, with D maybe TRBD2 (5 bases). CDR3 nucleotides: TGTGCCAGCAGCGAACAGATGCCGGGATTCCTCTCCTACGAGCAGTACTTC. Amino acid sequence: CASSEQMPGFLSYEQYF.